Sequencing of this TCR beta chain was carried out in a study of early T cells in non-severe SARS-CoV-2 infection. Study as a whole: Sequencing was performed on bulk RNA from unsorted whole blood, leaving chains unpaired. Study-wide findings and caveats: Private and CD4 specificities were missed by VDJdb matching, which favored anti-spike CD8 responses.

J was trimmed by 3 bases and V by 6 bases; bases with no gene match: 6. Germline V gene lookup returns CDR1 DFQATT and CDR2 SNEGSKA (reference sequence). The CDR3 is 13 residues long. This clonotype has only one observation. Its target is not known. cDNA molecules, individually, were tagged with unique molecular identifiers. TCRdb re-called the 5' RACE reads with MiXCR, one entry per CDR3 protein. The profile shows 70,000 to 80,000 distinct CDR3 sequences, roughly 12% of them singletons. The chain has TRBV20-1 and TRBJ2-7; 9 bases agree with TRBD1. The TCR sequence derives from an adult who was a healthcare worker with PCR-confirmed SARS-CoV-2 infection or an uninfected control (not recorded which). The material was whole blood, obtained at baseline. This CDR3 is CSAPGQGDYEQYF. Written as DNA, the CDR3 is TGCAGTGCGCCGGGACAGGGTGACTACGAGCAGTACTTC.